The T cell receptor (beta chain) described here comes from a study of CDR3 diversity in severe acne. This clonotype was seen repeatedly, ten times or more. V lost 4 bases and J lost 9; bases outside the gene matches: 12. Per germline, CDR1 SGHTA and CDR2 FQGTGA. The length of the CDR3 is 15 residues. TCRdb re-derived calls from the PCR reads in MiXCR, one entry per CDR3 protein. Of roughly 81,000 distinct CDR3 sequences listed, about half are singletons. Sequencing was performed on blood. The TCR comes from a male donor in good health, serving as a control. V gene TRBV7-3 combines with J gene TRBJ2-3, with 8 bases fitting TRBD2. The CDR3 sequence: CASSSFSGGPWTQYF. Here the CDR3 DNA reads TGTGCCAGCAGCTCGTTCTCGGGGGGGCCTTGGACGCAGTATTTT.